This is a list of T cell receptor beta chains from one sample in a study of blood T cells in healthy people across ages. In TCRdb, the 5' RACE reads were re-called with MiXCR into one record per CDR3 protein. The repertoire has about 1.8 million distinct CDR3 sequences, around half of them found once; the top ten carry approximately 2.1%. Sequenced input: blood. These receptors were taken from a woman aged 35 to 49 in good health. Both conserved end residues are part of each CDR3. D genes are given only for firm matches. Only part of the rows carry a size: once, few, many, or a class if the clone is expanded.

d_gene	abundance	v_gene	j_gene	len	CDR3aa	CDR3nt
NA	NA	TRBV12-3/TRBV12-4	TRBJ2-7	14	CASGFRESSYEQYF	TGTGCCAGCGGGTTCAGGGAAAGCTCCTACGAGCAGTACTTC
NA	NA	TRBV25-1	TRBJ2-7	14	CASSEGRAAYEQYF	TGTGCCAGCAGTGAGGGACGAGCGGCCTACGAGCAGTACTTC
NA	many	TRBV7-3	TRBJ2-1	11	CASSLRGEQFF	TGTGCCAGCAGCCTGAGGGGTGAGCAGTTCTTC
TRBD1	NA	TRBV7-2	TRBJ2-1	17	CASSLGIGQGAYNEQFF	TGTGCCAGCAGCTTAGGTATCGGACAGGGGGCTTACAATGAGCAGTTCTTC
TRBD2	NA	TRBV7-9	TRBJ2-5	16	CASSSWTSERSETQYF	TGTGCCAGCAGCTCCTGGACTAGCGAACGGTCAGAGACCCAGTACTTC
NA	NA	TRBV7-8	TRBJ2-2	13	CASSQGRHGELFF	TGTGCCAGCAGCCAGGGTCGTCACGGGGAGCTGTTTTTT
TRBD1	few	TRBV20-1	TRBJ2-7	15	CSAPFLTGISYEQYF	TGCAGTGCCCCCTTCTTGACAGGGATTTCCTACGAGCAGTACTTC
TRBD2	NA	TRBV15	TRBJ2-7	16	CATSVTGGETIYEQYF	TGTGCCACCAGCGTAACGGGGGGAGAAACAATCTACGAGCAGTACTTC
TRBD1	few	TRBV7-2	TRBJ2-7	15	CASSLTGTGQYEQYF	TGTGCCAGCAGCTTAACCGGGACAGGTCAATACGAGCAGTACTTC
NA	many	TRBV7-2	TRBJ2-7	15	CASSLAPGYSYEQYF	TGTGCCAGCAGCTTAGCACCCGGGTACTCCTACGAGCAGTACTTC
TRBD2	many	TRBV9	TRBJ2-6	18	CASSVGAGGISGANVLTF	TGTGCCAGCAGCGTAGGTGCGGGGGGTATCTCTGGGGCCAACGTCCTGACTTTC
NA	NA	TRBV10-3	TRBJ2-4	16	CTISESMSSVYNEQYF	TGTACCATCAGTGAGTCGATGAGTTCGGTCTACAATGAGCAGTACTTC
NA	NA	TRBV28	TRBJ2-7	15	CASSLSEGGPYEQYF	TGTGCCAGCAGTTTAAGTGAGGGGGGTCCCTACGAGCAGTACTTC
NA	NA	TRBV20-1	TRBJ2-1	14	CSEKRPGGGETQFF	TGCAGTGAAAAGAGGCCGGGGGGCGGAGAGACCCAGTTCTTC
NA	NA	TRBV27	TRBJ2-4	14	CASSLGMGSCEQYF	NA
NA	few	TRBV12-3/TRBV12-4	TRBJ2-1	14	CASSFTGGPDEQFF	TGTGCCAGCAGTTTTACCGGGGGCCCAGATGAGCAGTTCTTC
NA	NA	TRBV12-3/TRBV12-4	TRBJ1-1	15	CASTVAGSLNTEAFF	TGTGCCAGCACCGTGGCCGGGTCCTTGAACACTGAAGCTTTCTTT
NA	NA	TRBV3-1	TRBJ2-1	18	CASSQDLLGRGPLNEQFF	TGTGCCAGCAGCCAAGACCTCTTGGGACGGGGGCCCCTCAATGAGCAGTTCTTC
NA	NA	TRBV11-2	TRBJ2-2	12	CASSLATGELFF	TGTGCCAGCAGCTTAGCCACCGGGGAGCTGTTTTTT
TRBD1	few	TRBV20-1	TRBJ2-7	13	CSARDRGLDEQYF	TGCAGTGCTAGGGACAGGGGTCTCGACGAGCAGTACTTC
NA	NA	TRBV5-1	TRBJ1-6	14	CASKGDLSPATLHF	TGCGCCAGCAAGGGAGATTTAAGCCCCGCCACCCTCCACTTT
NA	few	TRBV11-1	TRBJ2-1	15	CASRDTGSSYNEQFF	TGTGCCAGTAGGGATACAGGGAGCTCCTACAATGAGCAGTTCTTC
TRBD2	NA	TRBV20-1	TRBJ2-5	13	CSATGLRLETQYF	TGCAGTGCGACGGGACTAAGGTTGGAGACCCAGTACTTC
NA	once	TRBV29-1	TRBJ2-6	13	CSVVVPGANVPTF	TGCAGCGTTGTGGTACCTGGGGCCAACGTCCCGACTTTC
TRBD2	once	TRBV4-3	TRBJ2-6	18	CASSLVGLALSGANVLTF	TGCGCCAGCAGCCTCGTGGGACTAGCTCTCTCTGGGGCCAACGTCCTGACTTTC
TRBD1	NA	TRBV28	TRBJ1-1	17	CASRRETGRFRASEAFF	TGTGCCAGCCGTCGTGAGACAGGGCGCTTTAGGGCGTCGGAAGCTTTCTTT
TRBD1	few	TRBV20-1	TRBJ1-2	15	CSASDRGKGDYGYTF	TGCAGTGCTAGCGACAGGGGCAAAGGGGACTATGGCTACACCTTC
TRBD1	NA	TRBV27	TRBJ1-6	18	CASSSGLGQGRYNSPLHF	TGTGCCAGCAGTTCTGGTCTGGGACAGGGCCGTTATAATTCACCCCTCCACTTT
TRBD1	NA	TRBV7-6	TRBJ1-2	13	CASSLATGAGYTF	TGTGCCAGCAGCTTAGCGACAGGGGCTGGCTACACCTTC
NA	NA	TRBV18	TRBJ2-5	14	CASSPPPLGETQYF	TGTGCCAGCTCACCACCGCCCCTCGGGGAGACCCAGTACTTC
NA	few	TRBV5-1	TRBJ2-5	20	CASSLDPPQGGTLLFETQYF	TGCGCCAGCAGCTTGGACCCACCCCAGGGGGGAACTCTTTTATTCGAGACCCAGTACTTC
TRBD2	few	TRBV28	TRBJ2-1	15	CASSRLSGGVNEQFF	TGTGCCAGCAGCCGCCTGAGCGGGGGGGTAAATGAGCAGTTCTTC
TRBD1	few	TRBV18	TRBJ2-1	14	CASTDRGIYNEQFF	TGTGCCAGCACTGACAGGGGGATCTACAATGAGCAGTTCTTC
NA	few	TRBV28	TRBJ2-1	12	CASSFSTSKQFF	TGTGCCAGCAGTTTCAGTACCAGCAAGCAGTTCTTC
TRBD1	NA	TRBV5-1	TRBJ1-2	15	CASSGRAGGSYGYTF	TGCGCCAGCAGCGGCCGGGCAGGGGGCAGTTATGGCTACACCTTC
TRBD1	NA	TRBV20-1	TRBJ2-7	14	CSAPRTGGNYEQYF	TGCAGTGCTCCGCGCACAGGGGGGAACTACGAGCAGTACTTC
TRBD2	few	TRBV20-1	TRBJ2-5	16	CSARHLAGGTRETQYF	TGCAGTGCCAGACACCTAGCGGGGGGGACCCGTGAGACCCAGTACTTC
NA	NA	TRBV20-1	TRBJ1-2	12	CSAYRESHGYTF	TGCAGTGCTTACAGGGAATCTCATGGCTACACCTTC
TRBD1	NA	TRBV27	TRBJ2-7	15	CASSLSDRGYNEQYF	TGTGCCAGCAGTTTATCCGACAGGGGATACAATGAGCAGTACTTC